This T cell receptor (beta chain) originates from a study of blood T cell repertoires in COVID-19. Study-wide background: PBMCs, B-cell-depleted T cells, or T cells provided the cDNA or gDNA that made up the material.

The germline gives CDR1 ENHRY, CDR2 SYGVKD. The CDR3 covers 17 residues. V was clipped by 0 bases and J by 3 bases; unmatched bases: 9. TCRdb keeps only in-frame clones here, not all; method: immunoSEQ multiplex PCR. Of around 160,000 clones in the sample, around 83% were seen once. All enrollees were about 18 to 90 years old and from fewer than 25 US areas. Cohorts were determined from participant-reported clinical history. Exposed volunteers were people who met a COVID-19 case within 2 weeks before study entry. This chain links TRBV10-3 with TRBJ2-7, with 9 positions matching TRBD2. The sequencing input was PBMCs or T cells enriched from blood (not recorded which). The source of this sequence is a woman aged 45 to 65 who had been exposed to COVID-19. The DNA for the CDR3 is TGTGCCATCAGTGAGTCCCTGAGGGGACTAGCCCTCTACGAGCAGTACTTC. This encodes CAISESLRGLALYEQYF.